Listed below are T cell receptor beta chains from one sample, sequenced in a study of blood T cell repertoires in COVID-19. This table comes from immunoSEQ multiplex PCR, and its TCRdb copy is limited to in-frame clones, with some not included. Of tens of thousands of clones listed, 89% were seen once; the top ten hold around 5.2%. Sequenced material: peripheral blood. The receptors shown here come from a man aged 60-69 years with COVID-19, enrolled during active disease. Each CDR3 is given with its conserved first and last residue. The order of the fields is clone size, D gene, J gene, V gene, CDR3 DNA, CDR3 protein. A D gene is named only where the DNA matches it firmly. Size is omitted from some rows. Given values are once, few, many or a class for expanded clones.

NA | NA | TRBJ1-1 | TRBV4-2 | TGTGCCAGCAGCCAAGAAATGGACAGACCTAATGAAGCTTTCTTT | CASSQEMDRPNEAFF
NA | NA | TRBJ1-5 | TRBV6-4 | TGTGCCAGCAGTGACTCGGGCAAAAGCAATCAGCCCCAGCATTTT | CASSDSGKSNQPQHF
NA | TRBD2 | TRBJ2-3 | TRBV5-6 | TGTGCCAGCAGCCTACTAGCGGGGTATAGCACAGATACGCAGTATTTT | CASSLLAGYSTDTQYF
once | NA | TRBJ2-7 | TRBV7-9 | TGTGCCAGCAGCGTCAGGGGAAGTTACGAGCAGTACTTC | CASSVRGSYEQYF
NA | NA | TRBJ1-3 | TRBV11-2 | TGTGCCAGCAGCTGGGCCGGTGCGACTGGAAACACCATATATTTT | CASSWAGATGNTIYF
NA | TRBD1 | TRBJ2-1 | TRBV18 | TGTGCCAGCTCACTAGGACAGGGGGCGCAAAATGAGCAGTTCTTC | CASSLGQGAQNEQFF
NA | NA | TRBJ2-1 | TRBV28 | TGTGCCAGCAGTTCTACTAGTCCCCTGTACTACAATGAGCAGTTCTTC | CASSSTSPLYYNEQFF
NA | NA | TRBJ2-5 | TRBV6-6 | TGTGCCAGCAGCGGGAGTGGAGAGACCCAGTACTTC | CASSGSGETQYF
once | NA | TRBJ2-7 | TRBV3-1/TRBV3-2 | TGTGCCAGCAGCCAAGAACCGGGGAGCTCCTACGAGCAGTACTTC | CASSQEPGSSYEQYF
NA | TRBD1 | TRBJ1-1 | TRBV3-1/TRBV3-2 | TGTGCCAGCAGCCCCGGGACAGGGGGCACTGAAGCTTTCTTT | CASSPGTGGTEAFF
once | NA | TRBJ1-1 | TRBV27 | TGTGCCAGCAGTTCATTCTCGACACGCCTGAACACTGAAGCTTTCTTT | CASSSFSTRLNTEAFF
NA | NA | TRBJ1-5 | TRBV6-2/TRBV6-3 | TGTGCCAGCAGTTACGGGGGAGGAGATCAGCCCCAGCATTTT | CASSYGGGDQPQHF
NA | NA | TRBJ1-6 | TRBV3-1/TRBV3-2 | TGTGCCAGCAGCCAAGGGCCGGGAGGCGAATCACCCCTCCACTTT | CASSQGPGGESPLHF
NA | TRBD2 | TRBJ2-1 | TRBV6-2/TRBV6-3 | TGTGCCAGCAGTTACTCGGGCGTGACTAGCCCGAGAGGGGATGAGCAGTTCTTC | CASSYSGVTSPRGDEQFF
NA | NA | TRBJ2-6 | TRBV11-3 | TGTGCCACGCGGGGTGGGGTAAGATCGGGGGCCAACGTCCTGACTTTC | CATRGGVRSGANVLTF
NA | NA | TRBJ1-5 | TRBV29-1 | TGCAGCGTTGGCGCGGGGGGCAATCAGCCCCAGCATTTT | CSVGAGGNQPQHF
NA | NA | TRBJ1-4 | TRBV5-5 | TGTGCCAGCAGCACGGTGGGGAGTAATGAAAAACTGTTTTTT | CASSTVGSNEKLFF
few | TRBD1 | TRBJ1-2 | TRBV30 | TGTGCCTGGAGTCCTATTGACAGGGGGGGCTACACCTTC | CAWSPIDRGGYTF
NA | NA | TRBJ2-3 | TRBV27 | TGTGCCAGCAGTTCGTCAGCAGATACGCAGTATTTT | CASSSSADTQYF
NA | TRBD1 | TRBJ2-2 | TRBV28 | TGTGCCAGCAGTTTAGGGCGGACAGGTGGAACCGGGGAGCTGTTTTTT | CASSLGRTGGTGELFF
NA | NA | TRBJ2-2 | TRBV5-1 | TGCGCCAGCAGCAAGCACCCGGGCCGGGACGGGGAGCTGTTTTTT | CASSKHPGRDGELFF
NA | TRBD1 | TRBJ2-5 | TRBV12-5 | TGTGCTAGTGGTTTCCCCTCACAGGGGACGGAGACCCAGTACTTC | CASGFPSQGTETQYF
NA | TRBD1 | TRBJ1-2 | TRBV5-1 | TGCGCCAGCAGCGCCTACCTGACAGGGGGCGGGGGCTACACCTTC | CASSAYLTGGGGYTF
NA | NA | TRBJ2-3 | TRBV9 | TGTGCCAGCAGCGGGCGACAGGCTGACCCCACAGATACGCAGTATTTT | CASSGRQADPTDTQYF
NA | NA | TRBJ1-2 | TRBV4-1 | TGCGCCAGCAGCCAAGAAGGGACCATCGGGGGTGACTATGGCTACACCTTC | CASSQEGTIGGDYGYTF
NA | NA | TRBJ2-7 | TRBV7-2 | TGTGCCAGCAGCTTAGACGGCGGGTTGGGCTCCTACGAGCAGTACTTC | CASSLDGGLGSYEQYF
NA | TRBD2 | TRBJ2-3 | TRBV3-1/TRBV3-2 | TGTGCCAGCAGCCAAGATAGTCCTTCACTAGCGGGAGTACCAGATACGCAGTATTTT | CASSQDSPSLAGVPDTQYF
few | TRBD2 | TRBJ2-5 | TRBV30 | TGTGCCTGGAGCCCCGGACTAGGTTACACGGTGGAGACCCAGTACTTC | CAWSPGLGYTVETQYF
NA | NA | TRBJ2-1 | TRBV10-2 | TGCGCCAGCAGTGGGTACCGGGGCTCCTACAATGAGCAGTTCTTC | CASSGYRGSYNEQFF
NA | NA | TRBJ2-5 | TRBV18 | TGTGCCAGCTCACCGACAGACCAAGAGACCCAGTACTTC | CASSPTDQETQYF
NA | TRBD1 | TRBJ2-2 | TRBV10-2 | TGCGCCAGCAGCGAAGACAGGGAAAACACCGGGGAGCTGTTTTTT | CASSEDRENTGELFF
few | NA | TRBJ1-1 | TRBV6-2/TRBV6-3 | TGTGCCAGCAGCTCCCTGGACAGCAGCCCTGAAGCTTTCTTT | CASSSLDSSPEAFF
few | TRBD1 | TRBJ1-6 | TRBV2 | TGTGCCAGCAACAGGGGGCCTGATTCACCCCTCCACTTT | CASNRGPDSPLHF
NA | TRBD1 | TRBJ1-6 | TRBV7-2 | TGTGCCAGCAGCACCTCGGGACAGTTTTATAATTCACCCCTCCACTTT | CASSTSGQFYNSPLHF
NA | NA | TRBJ1-1 | TRBV10-3 | TGTGCGGTCAGGGTTTCGTCAGTTAACACTGAAGCTTTCTTT | CAVRVSSVNTEAFF
few | NA | TRBJ2-7 | TRBV19 | TGTGCCAGTAGTATTGGGGGCGGTTCCTACGAGCAGTACTTC | CASSIGGGSYEQYF
NA | TRBD2 | TRBJ2-1 | TRBV5-4 | TGTGCCAGCAGCTTTCCTAGCGGGAGGTTCAATGAGCAGTTCTTC | CASSFPSGRFNEQFF
NA | NA | TRBJ2-3 | TRBV11-2 | TGTGCCAGCAGCCCTACGACACCTCGCACAGATACGCAGTATTTT | CASSPTTPRTDTQYF
NA | TRBD2 | TRBJ2-5 | TRBV5-4 | TGTGCCAGCAGCCTAGCGGGAGAGCAAGAGACCCAGTACTTC | CASSLAGEQETQYF
NA | TRBD1 | TRBJ2-7 | TRBV16 | TGTGCCAGCAGCCAGTGGTCTTTGACAGGGGGCGGCGAGCAGTACTTC | CASSQWSLTGGGEQYF
NA | TRBD2 | TRBJ2-7 | TRBV28 | TGTGCCAGCAGTTTAAACCTAGCGGGCTTCGAGCAGTACTTC | CASSLNLAGFEQYF
NA | TRBD1 | TRBJ2-1 | TRBV6-1 | TGTGCCAGCAGTGCCAGACAGGGGGTAGGCGACAATGAGCAGTTCTTC | CASSARQGVGDNEQFF
NA | NA | TRBJ2-3 | TRBV28 | TGTGCCAGCATTGTCCTTAGCACAGATACGCAGTATTTT | CASIVLSTDTQYF
NA | NA | TRBJ2-3 | TRBV30 | TGTGCCTGGAGTAGCCCCGCCGCACAGGGTGTTGATACGCAGTATTTT | CAWSSPAAQGVDTQYF
NA | TRBD1 | TRBJ2-7 | TRBV5-5 | TGTGCCAGCAGCCGCTCGGACAGGGGTTTCTCCTACGAGCAGTACTTC | CASSRSDRGFSYEQYF
few | NA | TRBJ1-2 | TRBV20-1 | TGCAGTGCTAGAGCTGGGGCTAGCTACACCTTC | CSARAGASYTF
NA | NA | TRBJ1-5 | TRBV7-6 | TGTGCCAGCAGCTTATGGTCAGGAAGCCCATATAGCAATCAGCCCCAGCATTTT | CASSLWSGSPYSNQPQHF
NA | NA | TRBJ1-2 | TRBV6-5 | TGTGCCAGCTCCCGGTCCCCTAACTATGGCTACACCTTC | CASSRSPNYGYTF
NA | NA | TRBJ1-2 | TRBV28 | TGTGCCAGCAGTTTGGTGGGAAGCGGCTATGGCTACACCTTC | CASSLVGSGYGYTF
NA | NA | TRBJ1-2 | TRBV6-5 | TGTGCCAGCAGTTCGACAGCGAACTATGGCTACACCTTC | CASSSTANYGYTF
NA | TRBD1 | TRBJ2-5 | TRBV6-5 | TGTGCCAGCAGTTACTCGGACAGGGTAAAAGAGACCCAGTACTTC | CASSYSDRVKETQYF
NA | TRBD1 | TRBJ2-7 | TRBV6-5 | TGTGCCAGCAGGAGGACAGGGGATAACGAGCAGTACTTC | CASRRTGDNEQYF
NA | NA | TRBJ2-7 | TRBV4-3 | TGCGCCAGCAGCCAAGGGGACATCACGGCCTACGAGCAGTACTTC | CASSQGDITAYEQYF
NA | NA | TRBJ1-5 | TRBV19 | TGTGCCAGTCCCAGGGTTACGGATCAGCCCCAGCATTTT | CASPRVTDQPQHF
NA | TRBD1 | TRBJ1-4 | TRBV19 | TGTGCCAGTAGTTTTGACAGGGGGCCCACTAATGAAAAACTGTTTTTT | CASSFDRGPTNEKLFF
many | NA | TRBJ2-7 | TRBV11-2 | TGTGCCAGCAGCTTAGCGGCAGGACAAACCTACGAGCAGTACTTC | CASSLAAGQTYEQYF
NA | NA | TRBJ2-6 | TRBV4-1 | TGCGCCAGCAGCCAAGTTCGGCAGGGGCGCTCTGGGGCCAACGTCCTGACTTTC | CASSQVRQGRSGANVLTF
NA | TRBD1 | TRBJ2-7 | TRBV5-1 | TGCGCCAGCAGCCCCCGGGACAGAGCCTACGAGCAGTACTTC | CASSPRDRAYEQYF
NA | TRBD2 | TRBJ2-1 | TRBV6-2/TRBV6-3 | TGTGCCAGCAGTTTCATAGCGGGAGTCTTGGATGAGCAGTTCTTC | CASSFIAGVLDEQFF